The 8 T cell receptor beta chains below were found in one sample sequenced in a study of blood T cell repertoires in COVID-19. TCRdb keeps only in-frame clones here, not all; method: immunoSEQ multiplex PCR. The table lists approximately 300,000 clones, 87% of them singletons. Sequenced material: peripheral blood. These receptors were obtained from a woman in her forties or fifties who had recovered from COVID-19.

The chain has TRBV9 and TRBJ2-3; D remains ambiguous. Germline V gene data show CDR1 as SGDLS and CDR2 as YYNGEE. The CDR3 runs 14 residues. Trimming left V 2 bases short and J 2 bases short, with 9 bases between. Written as DNA, the CDR3 is TGTGCCAGCAGCGTCAGTGGCAACACAGATACGCAGTATTTT. Translated: CASSVSGNTDTQYF.

V usage is TRBV4-3 and J usage is TRBJ1-2; possibly TRBD1 for D (5 bases). CDR1 is LGHNA and CDR2 is YSLEER in the germline V gene. This CDR3 is 15 amino acids long. The ends were cut back, 0 bases at V and 4 bases at J, with 12 bases in the middle. CDR3 sequence (DNA): TGCGCCAGCAGCCAAGAACTGGAGACAGTCTATGGCTACACCTTC. Translating it yields CASSQELETVYGYTF.

The chain carries TRBV30 and TRBJ2-7; 11 bases are shared with TRBD1. This CDR3 is built from 16 residues. Trimming at V came to 2 bases and at J to 3 bases, leaving 9 bases not matched to a gene. The V gene's germline CDR1 is GTSNPN and CDR2 SVGIG (reference sequence). The CDR3 nucleotides read TGTGCCTGGAGTTCCGGGACAGGGGGGGCGTTCTACGAGCAGTACTTC. The encoded protein is CAWSSGTGGAFYEQYF.

The rearrangement joins TRBV15 to TRBJ1-4; 9 nucleotides align to TRBD1. The V gene end was trimmed by 1 base and the J gene end by 7 bases; junction bases not matched to a gene: 4. CDR3 length equals 15 residues. Germline V gives CDR1 LNHNV, CDR2 YYDKDF (reference sequence). The CDR3 sequence is CATSRAPGQGEKLFF. In nucleotides, the CDR3 is TGTGCCACCAGCAGAGCGCCGGGACAGGGTGAAAAACTGTTTTTT.

This clone has a handful of counts. This sequence joins TRBV6-5 and TRBJ1-2; D is unclear. Trimming stripped 7 bases from V and 7 bases from J, with 13 bases between. The CDR3 has 12 amino acids. CDR1 is MNHEY, CDR2 SVGAGI, per germline. The chain's CDR3 is CASKANSGGYTF. As DNA, the CDR3 is TGTGCCAGCAAGGCTAACTCAGGTGGCTACACCTTC.

V and J are TRBV5-1 and TRBJ1-2; 7 positions agree with TRBD1. V lost 4 bases to trimming and J lost 5 bases; unmatched junction nucleotides: 8. The CDR3 sequence is 14 residues long. Germline CDR1 SGHRS, CDR2 YFSETQ. The CDR3 nucleotides read TGCGCCAGCAGCACAGGGACAGAAGTTTATGGCTACACCTTC. Translation gives CASSTGTEVYGYTF.

This chain joins TRBV5-6 and TRBJ2-2, with 8 bases that match TRBD2. Germline CDR1 reads SGHDT; CDR2 reads YYEEEE. The CDR3 runs to 15 residues. The ends lost 4 bases at V and 2 bases at J; junction bases unmatched: 4. The DNA of the CDR3 is TGTGCCAGCAGCCCGGGAGGGTTCAACACCGGGGAGCTGTTTTTT. The encoded protein is CASSPGGFNTGELFF.

Comments on this clone: The sample contains more than one DNA sequence encoding this CDR3. In DNA, the CDR3 is TGTGCCAGCAGGGACAGGGACTATGGCTACACCTTC. This sequence encodes CASRDRDYGYTF. J is TRBJ1-2 and V is TRBV2, with TRBD1 identical over 8 bases. V lost 6 bases to trimming and J lost 3 bases; unmatched junction nucleotides: 0. Per germline, CDR1 SNHLY and CDR2 FYNNEI. This CDR3 contains 12 residues. Supplemented by reference TRBV2 and TRBJ1-2, the full variable domain reads EPEVTQTPSHQVTQMGQEVILRCVPISNHLYFYWYRQILGQKVEFLVSFYNNEISEKSEIFDDQFSVERPDGSNFTLKIRSTKLEDSAMYFCASRDRDYGYTFGSGTRLTVV.